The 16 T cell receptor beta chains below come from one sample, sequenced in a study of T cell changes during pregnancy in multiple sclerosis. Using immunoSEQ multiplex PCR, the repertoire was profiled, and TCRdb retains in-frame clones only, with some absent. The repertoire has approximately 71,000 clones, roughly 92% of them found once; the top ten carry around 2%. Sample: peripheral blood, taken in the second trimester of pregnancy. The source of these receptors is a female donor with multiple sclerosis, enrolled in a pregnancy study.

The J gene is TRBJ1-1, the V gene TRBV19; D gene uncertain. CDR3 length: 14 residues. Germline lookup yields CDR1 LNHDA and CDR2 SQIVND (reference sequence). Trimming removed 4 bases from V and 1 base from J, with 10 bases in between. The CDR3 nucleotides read TGTGCCAGTAGTAGCCCGGAGGGGAACACTGAAGCTTTCTTT. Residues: CASSSPEGNTEAFF. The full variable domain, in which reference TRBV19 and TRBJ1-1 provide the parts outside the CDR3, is DGGITQSPKYLFRKEGQNVTLSCEQNLNHDAMYWYRQDPGQGLRLIYYSQIVNDFQKGDIAEGYSVSREKKESFPLTVTSAQKNPTAFYLCASSSPEGNTEAFFGQGTRLTVV.

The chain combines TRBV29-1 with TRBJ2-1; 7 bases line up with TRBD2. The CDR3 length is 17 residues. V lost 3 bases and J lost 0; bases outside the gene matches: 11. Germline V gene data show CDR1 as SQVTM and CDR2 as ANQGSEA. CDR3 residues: CSVDGSSRERSYNEQFF. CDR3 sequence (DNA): TGCAGCGTTGATGGTAGCTCGCGGGAGCGCTCCTACAATGAGCAGTTCTTC.

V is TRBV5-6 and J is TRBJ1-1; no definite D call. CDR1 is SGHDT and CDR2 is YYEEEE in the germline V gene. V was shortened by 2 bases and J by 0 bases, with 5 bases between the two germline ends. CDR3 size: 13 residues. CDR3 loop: CASSFQVNTEAFF. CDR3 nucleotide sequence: TGTGCCAGCAGCTTTCAGGTGAACACTGAAGCTTTCTTT.

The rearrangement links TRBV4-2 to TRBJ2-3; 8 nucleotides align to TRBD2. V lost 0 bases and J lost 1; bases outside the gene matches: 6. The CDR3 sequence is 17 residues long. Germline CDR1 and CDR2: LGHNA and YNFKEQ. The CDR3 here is CASSQDLTLAGTDTQYF. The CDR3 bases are TGTGCCAGCAGCCAAGATCTCACACTAGCGGGCACAGATACGCAGTATTTT.

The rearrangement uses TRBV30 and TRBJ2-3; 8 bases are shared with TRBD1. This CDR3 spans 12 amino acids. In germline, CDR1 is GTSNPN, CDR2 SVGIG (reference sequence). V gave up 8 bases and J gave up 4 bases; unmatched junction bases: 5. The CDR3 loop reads CAVQQGADTQYF. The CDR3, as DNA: TGTGCCGTCCAACAGGGGGCAGATACGCAGTATTTT.

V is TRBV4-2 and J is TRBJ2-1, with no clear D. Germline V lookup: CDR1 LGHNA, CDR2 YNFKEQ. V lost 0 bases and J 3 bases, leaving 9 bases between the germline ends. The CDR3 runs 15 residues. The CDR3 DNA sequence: TGTGCCAGCAGCCAAGATCTCGGTTTCTACAATGAGCAGTTCTTC. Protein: CASSQDLGFYNEQFF.

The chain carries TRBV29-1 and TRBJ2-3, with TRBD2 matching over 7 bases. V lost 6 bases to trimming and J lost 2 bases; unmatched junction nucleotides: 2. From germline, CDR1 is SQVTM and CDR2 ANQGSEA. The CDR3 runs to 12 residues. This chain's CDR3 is CSVGGATDTQYF. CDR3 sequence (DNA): TGCAGCGTGGGAGGGGCCACAGATACGCAGTATTTT.

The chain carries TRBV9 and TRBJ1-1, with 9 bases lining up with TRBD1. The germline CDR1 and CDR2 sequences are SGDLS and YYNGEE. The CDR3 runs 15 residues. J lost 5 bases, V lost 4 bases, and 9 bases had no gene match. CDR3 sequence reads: CASSPGTGTDTEAFF. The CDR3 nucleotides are TGTGCCAGCAGCCCCGGGACAGGGACGGATACTGAAGCTTTCTTT.

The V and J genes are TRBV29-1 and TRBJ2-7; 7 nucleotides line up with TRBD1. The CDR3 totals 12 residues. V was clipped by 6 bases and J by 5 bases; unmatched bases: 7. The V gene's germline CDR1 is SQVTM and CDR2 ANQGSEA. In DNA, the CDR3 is TGCAGCGTCCCAGGGACAGTCAACGAGCAGTACTTC. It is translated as CSVPGTVNEQYF.

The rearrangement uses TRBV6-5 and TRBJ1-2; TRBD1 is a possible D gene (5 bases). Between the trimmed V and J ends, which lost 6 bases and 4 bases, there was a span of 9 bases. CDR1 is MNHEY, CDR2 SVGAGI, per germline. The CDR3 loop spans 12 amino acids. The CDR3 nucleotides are TGTGCCAGCAGACAGGATATCTATGGCTACACCTTC. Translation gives CASRQDIYGYTF.

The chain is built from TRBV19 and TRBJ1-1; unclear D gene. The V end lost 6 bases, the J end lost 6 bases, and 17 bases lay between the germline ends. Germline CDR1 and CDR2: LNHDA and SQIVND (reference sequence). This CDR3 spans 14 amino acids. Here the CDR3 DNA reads TGTGCCAGTAGGAGGTTGGGCGGGATGGCTGAAGCTTTCTTT. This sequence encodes CASRRLGGMAEAFF.

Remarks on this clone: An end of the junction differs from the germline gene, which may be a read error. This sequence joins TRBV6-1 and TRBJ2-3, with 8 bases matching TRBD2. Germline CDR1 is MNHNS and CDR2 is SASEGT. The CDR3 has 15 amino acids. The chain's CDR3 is CAGSGVAGTADTQYF. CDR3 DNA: TGTGCCGGCAGTGGTGTAGCGGGAACAGCAGATACGCAGTATTTT.

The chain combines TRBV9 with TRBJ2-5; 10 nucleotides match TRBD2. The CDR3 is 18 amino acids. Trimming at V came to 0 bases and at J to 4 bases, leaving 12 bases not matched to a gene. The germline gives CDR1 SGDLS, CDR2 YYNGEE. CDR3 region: CASSVVASGSVDVETQYF. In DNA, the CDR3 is TGTGCCAGCAGCGTAGTGGCTAGCGGGAGTGTTGACGTAGAGACCCAGTACTTC.

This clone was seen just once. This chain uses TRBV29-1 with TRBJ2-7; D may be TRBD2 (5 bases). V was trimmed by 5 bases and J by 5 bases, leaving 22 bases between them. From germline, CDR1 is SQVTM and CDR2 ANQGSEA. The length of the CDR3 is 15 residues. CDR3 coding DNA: TGCAGCGTTCTCGGAGCCGCGGGTAATCGGGACGAGCAGTACTTC. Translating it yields CSVLGAAGNRDEQYF.

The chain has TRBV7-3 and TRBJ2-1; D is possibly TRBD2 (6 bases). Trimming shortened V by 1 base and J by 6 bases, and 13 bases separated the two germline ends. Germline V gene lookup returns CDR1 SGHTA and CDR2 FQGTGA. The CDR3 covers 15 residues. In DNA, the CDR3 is TGTGCCAGCAGCTTAAAACTAGCAATCTCCAATGAGCAGTTCTTC. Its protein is CASSLKLAISNEQFF.

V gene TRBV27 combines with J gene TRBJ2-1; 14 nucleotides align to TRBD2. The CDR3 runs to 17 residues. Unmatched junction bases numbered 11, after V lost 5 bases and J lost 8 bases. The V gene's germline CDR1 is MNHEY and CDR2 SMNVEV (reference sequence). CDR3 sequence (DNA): TGTGCCAGCAGTCTTAGACTAGCGGGAGGGCCTGGGGATGAGCAGTTCTTC. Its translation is CASSLRLAGGPGDEQFF.